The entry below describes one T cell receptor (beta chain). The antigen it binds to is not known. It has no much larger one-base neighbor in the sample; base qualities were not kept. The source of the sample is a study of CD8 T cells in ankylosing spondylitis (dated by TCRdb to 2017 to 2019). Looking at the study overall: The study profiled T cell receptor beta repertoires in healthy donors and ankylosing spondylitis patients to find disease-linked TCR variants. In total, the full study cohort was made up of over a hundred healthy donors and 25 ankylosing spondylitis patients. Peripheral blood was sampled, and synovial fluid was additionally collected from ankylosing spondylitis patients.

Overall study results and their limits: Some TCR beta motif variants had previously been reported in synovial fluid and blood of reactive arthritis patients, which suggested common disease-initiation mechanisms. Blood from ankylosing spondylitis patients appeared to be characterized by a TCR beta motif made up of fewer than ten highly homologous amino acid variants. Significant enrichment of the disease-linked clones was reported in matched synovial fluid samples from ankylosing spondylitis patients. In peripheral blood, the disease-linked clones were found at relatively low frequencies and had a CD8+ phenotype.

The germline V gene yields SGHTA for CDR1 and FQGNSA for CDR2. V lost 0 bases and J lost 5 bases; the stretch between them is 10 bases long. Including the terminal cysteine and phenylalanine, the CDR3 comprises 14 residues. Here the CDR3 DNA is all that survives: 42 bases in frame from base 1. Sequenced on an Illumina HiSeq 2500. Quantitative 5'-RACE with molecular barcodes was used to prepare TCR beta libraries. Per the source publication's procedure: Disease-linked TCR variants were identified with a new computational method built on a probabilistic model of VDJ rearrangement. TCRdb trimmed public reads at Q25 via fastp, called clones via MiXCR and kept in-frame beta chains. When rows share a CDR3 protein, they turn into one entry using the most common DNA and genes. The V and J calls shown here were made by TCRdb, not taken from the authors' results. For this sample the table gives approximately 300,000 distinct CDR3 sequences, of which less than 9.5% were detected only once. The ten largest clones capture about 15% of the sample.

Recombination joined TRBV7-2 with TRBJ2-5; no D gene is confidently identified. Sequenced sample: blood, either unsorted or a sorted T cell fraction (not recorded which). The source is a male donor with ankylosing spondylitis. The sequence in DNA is TGTGCCAGCAGCTTAGCCCATAAGGTCGAGACCCAGTACTTC. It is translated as CASSLAHKVETQYF.